This note documents a single T cell receptor (beta chain) sequence. What it binds is not known. This sample was taken from a study of cytomegalovirus exposure and HLA in healthy donors. In the study overall: Earlier sequencing of about 179 million T cells yielded approximately 120 million unique TCR beta sequences. Study conclusions and caveats: In a later analysis, a missense DCLRE1C variant was linked to TCR beta V- and J-gene trimming. HLA alleles were associated with fewer than 20,000 TCR beta sequences in a later analysis at 0.05 false discovery rate.

This CDR3 has 14 residues. Germline lookup yields CDR1 SGHAT and CDR2 FQNNGV. Trimming left V 5 bases short and J 6 bases short, with 13 bases between. Primers for the PCR totalled 60 Vbeta and 13 Jbeta. Using immunoSEQ multiplex PCR, the repertoire was profiled, and TCRdb retains in-frame clones only, with some absent. Among about 130,000 clones listed, around three quarters were seen once. The gene calls are TRBV11-2 and TRBJ2-2; weak D call: TRBD2 (5 bases). The sample comprised PBMCs. The TCR comes from a woman in her forties or fifties in good health and CMV-seronegative. CDR3 sequence reads: CASSTLTRAGELFF. In DNA, the CDR3 is TGTGCCAGCAGCACCCTAACTAGAGCCGGGGAGCTGTTTTTT.